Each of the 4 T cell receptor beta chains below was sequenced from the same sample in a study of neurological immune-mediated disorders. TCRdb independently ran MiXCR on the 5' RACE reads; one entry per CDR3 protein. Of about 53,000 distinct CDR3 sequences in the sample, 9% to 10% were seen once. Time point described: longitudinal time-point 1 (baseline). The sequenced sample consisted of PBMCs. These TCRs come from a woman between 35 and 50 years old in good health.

The CDR3 reads CASSPDTGGSKEQYF. In nucleotides, the CDR3 is TGTGCCAGCAGCCCCGACACGGGGGGGTCTAAGGAGCAGTACTTC. The rearrangement links TRBV11-2 to TRBJ2-7; 8 positions agree with TRBD2. V shed 5 bases, J shed 7 bases, and the junction held 13 bases outside the gene matches. This CDR3 is built from 15 residues. CDR1 is SGHAT, CDR2 FQNNGV, per germline.

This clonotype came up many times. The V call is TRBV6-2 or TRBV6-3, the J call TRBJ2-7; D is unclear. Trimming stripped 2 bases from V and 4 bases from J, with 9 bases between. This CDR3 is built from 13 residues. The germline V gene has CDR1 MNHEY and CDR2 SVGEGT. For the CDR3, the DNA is TGTGCCAGCAGTTACCGCAACTGGTACGAGCAGTACTTC. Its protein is CASSYRNWYEQYF.

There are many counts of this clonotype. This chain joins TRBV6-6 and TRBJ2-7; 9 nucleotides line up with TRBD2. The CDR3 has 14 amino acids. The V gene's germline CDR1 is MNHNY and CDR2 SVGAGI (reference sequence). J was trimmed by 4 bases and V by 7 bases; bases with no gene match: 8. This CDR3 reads CASNLAGAGYEQYF. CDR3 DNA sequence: TGTGCCAGCAATTTAGCGGGGGCGGGGTACGAGCAGTACTTC.

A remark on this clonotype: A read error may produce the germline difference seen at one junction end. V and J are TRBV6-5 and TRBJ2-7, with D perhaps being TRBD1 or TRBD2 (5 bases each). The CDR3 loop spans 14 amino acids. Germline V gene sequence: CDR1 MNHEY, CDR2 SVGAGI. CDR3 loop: CASSDAALRDDQYF. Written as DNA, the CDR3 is TGTGCCAGCAGTGACGCGGCTCTCCGGGACGATCAGTACTTC.